The sequence of this TCR beta chain was determined in a study of blood T cell repertoires in COVID-19. Using immunoSEQ multiplex PCR, the repertoire was profiled, and TCRdb retains in-frame clones only, with some absent. The sample holds 160,000 or so clones, approximately 86% seen once. The clonotype was recovered from an older woman who had recovered from COVID-19. Source material: peripheral blood.

The CDR3 nucleotides are TGCGCCAGCAGCGTCCTTGGGGGCAGCTCCTACAATGAGCAGTTCTTC. This sequence encodes CASSVLGGSSYNEQFF. This chain connects TRBV5-1 to TRBJ2-1, with a possible D match to TRBD1 (6 bases). Trimming stripped 4 bases from V and 0 bases from J, with 14 bases between. CDR3 size: 16 residues. Germline loops: CDR1 SGHRS, CDR2 YFSETQ.